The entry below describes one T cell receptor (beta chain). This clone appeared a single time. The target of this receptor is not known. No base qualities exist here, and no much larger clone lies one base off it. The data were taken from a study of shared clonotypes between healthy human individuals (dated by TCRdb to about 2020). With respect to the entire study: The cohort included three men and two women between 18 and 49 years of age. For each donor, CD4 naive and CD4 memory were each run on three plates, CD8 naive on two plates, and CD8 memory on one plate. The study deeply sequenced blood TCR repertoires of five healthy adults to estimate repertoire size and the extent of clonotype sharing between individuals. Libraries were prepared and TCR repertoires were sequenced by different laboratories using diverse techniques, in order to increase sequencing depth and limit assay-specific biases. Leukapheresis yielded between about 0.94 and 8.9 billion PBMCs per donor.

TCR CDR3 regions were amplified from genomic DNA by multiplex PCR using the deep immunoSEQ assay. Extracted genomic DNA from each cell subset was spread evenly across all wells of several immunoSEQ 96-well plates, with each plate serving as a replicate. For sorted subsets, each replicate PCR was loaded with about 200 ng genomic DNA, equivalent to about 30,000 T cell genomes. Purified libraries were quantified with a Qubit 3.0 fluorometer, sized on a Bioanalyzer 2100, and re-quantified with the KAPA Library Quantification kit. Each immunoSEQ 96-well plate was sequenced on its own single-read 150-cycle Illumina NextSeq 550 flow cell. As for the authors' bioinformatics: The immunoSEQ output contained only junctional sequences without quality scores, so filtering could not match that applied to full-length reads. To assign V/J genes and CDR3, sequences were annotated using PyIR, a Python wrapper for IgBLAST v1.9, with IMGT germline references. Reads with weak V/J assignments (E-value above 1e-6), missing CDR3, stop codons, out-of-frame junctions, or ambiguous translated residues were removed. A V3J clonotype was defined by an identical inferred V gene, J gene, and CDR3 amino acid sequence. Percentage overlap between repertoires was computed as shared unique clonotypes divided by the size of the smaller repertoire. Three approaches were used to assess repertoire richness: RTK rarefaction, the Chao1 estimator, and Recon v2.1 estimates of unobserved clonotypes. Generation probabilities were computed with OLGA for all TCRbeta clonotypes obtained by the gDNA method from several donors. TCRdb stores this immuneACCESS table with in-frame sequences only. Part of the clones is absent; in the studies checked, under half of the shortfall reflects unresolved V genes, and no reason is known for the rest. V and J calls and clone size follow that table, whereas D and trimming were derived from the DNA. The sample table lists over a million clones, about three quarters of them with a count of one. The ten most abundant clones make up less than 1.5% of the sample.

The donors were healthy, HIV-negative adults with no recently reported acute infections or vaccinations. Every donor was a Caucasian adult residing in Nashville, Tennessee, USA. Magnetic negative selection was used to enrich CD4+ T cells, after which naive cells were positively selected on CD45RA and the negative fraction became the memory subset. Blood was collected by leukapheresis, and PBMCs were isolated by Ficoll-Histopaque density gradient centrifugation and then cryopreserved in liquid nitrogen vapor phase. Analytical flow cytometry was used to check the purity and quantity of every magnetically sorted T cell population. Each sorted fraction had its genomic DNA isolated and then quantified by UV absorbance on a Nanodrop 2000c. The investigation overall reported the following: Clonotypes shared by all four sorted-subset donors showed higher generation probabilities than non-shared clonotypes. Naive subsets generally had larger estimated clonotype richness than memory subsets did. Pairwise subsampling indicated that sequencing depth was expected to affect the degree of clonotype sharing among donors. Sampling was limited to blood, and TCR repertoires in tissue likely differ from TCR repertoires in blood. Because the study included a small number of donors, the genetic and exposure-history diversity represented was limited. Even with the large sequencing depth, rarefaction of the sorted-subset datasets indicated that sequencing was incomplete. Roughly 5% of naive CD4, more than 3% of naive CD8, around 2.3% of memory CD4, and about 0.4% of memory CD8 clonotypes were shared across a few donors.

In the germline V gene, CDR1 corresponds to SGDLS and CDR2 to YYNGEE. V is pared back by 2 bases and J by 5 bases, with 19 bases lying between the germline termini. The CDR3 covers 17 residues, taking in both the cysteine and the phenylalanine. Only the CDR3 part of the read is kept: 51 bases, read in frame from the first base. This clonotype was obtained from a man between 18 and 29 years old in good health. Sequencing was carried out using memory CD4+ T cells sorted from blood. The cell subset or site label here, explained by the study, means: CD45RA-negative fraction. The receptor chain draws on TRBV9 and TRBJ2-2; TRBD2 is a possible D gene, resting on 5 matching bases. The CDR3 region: CASSVKGGSLETGELFF. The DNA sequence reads TGTGCCAGCAGCGTGAAAGGCGGGTCACTAGAAACCGGGGAGCTGTTTTTT. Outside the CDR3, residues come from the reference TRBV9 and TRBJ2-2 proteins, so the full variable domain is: DSGVTQTPKHLITATGQRVTLRCSPRSGDLSVYWYQQSLDQGLQFLIQYYNGEERAKGNILERFSAQQFPDLHSELNLSSLELGDSALYFCASSVKGGSLETGELFFGEGSRLTVL.